A single sample gave rise to the 5 T cell receptor beta chains below, sequenced in a study of T cells in Graves' hyperthyroidism and ophthalmopathy. Using RNA transcripts as the source, TCR beta CDR3 regions were amplified. HTBI primers drove first-round RT-PCR of the TCR CDR3. TCRdb reprocessed the multiplex PCR reads with MiXCR, giving one entry per CDR3 protein. Among roughly 380,000 distinct CDR3 sequences, roughly an eighth were seen once, and the ten largest hold 5% to 6%. Source material: blood. These receptor sequences come from a woman aged 18-29 years with Graves' hyperthyroidism.

There are many counts of this clonotype. The V call is TRBV7-2, the J call TRBJ2-3, with TRBD2 matching 7 bases. The CDR3 is 15 amino acids. The germline V gene encodes CDR1 SGHTA and CDR2 FQGNSA. The V and J ends lost 5 bases and 0 bases, in that order; junction bases with no gene match: 5. The CDR3 loop reads CASSPFGGSTDTQYF. The CDR3 DNA is TGTGCCAGCAGCCCTTTCGGGGGGAGCACAGATACGCAGTATTTT.

This clonotype was recorded at least ten times. The chain carries TRBV7-9 and TRBJ2-1; D is perhaps TRBD2 (6 bases). V lost 3 bases and J 0 bases, leaving 12 bases between the germline ends. Germline CDR1 and CDR2: SEHNR and FQNEAQ (reference sequence). The CDR3 is 16 residues long. CDR3 sequence (DNA): TGTGCCAGCAGCTTGCGTAGCGGAAGCTCCTACAATGAGCAGTTCTTC. Translating gives CASSLRSGSSYNEQFF.

Concerning this clonotype itself: One base away lies a much larger clone, so this may be a sequencing read error. The chain couples TRBV12-3 or TRBV12-4 to TRBJ2-7; D gene unclear. The CDR3 extends over 14 amino acids. V gave up 4 bases and J gave up 3 bases, with 13 bases separating them. In DNA, the CDR3 is TGTGCCAGCAGTTCCTTCGAGTCCTTCTACGAGCAGTACTTC. Its protein is CASSSFESFYEQYF.

The V gene is TRBV30, the J gene TRBJ2-3; D uncertain. Trimming removed 7 bases from V and 4 bases from J, with 12 bases in between. Germline V CDR1 and CDR2: GTSNPN, SVGIG (reference sequence). There are 12 residues in the CDR3. CDR3 sequence: CAYQYVSDTQYF. CDR3 DNA sequence: TGTGCCTACCAATATGTTTCAGATACGCAGTATTTT.

The sample holds many counts of this clonotype. V gene TRBV3-1 combines with J gene TRBJ2-1; TRBD2 agrees at 7 bases. Germline V gene lookup returns CDR1 LGHDT and CDR2 YNNKEL (reference sequence). With 3 bases clipped from V and 0 bases from J, the junction kept 8 bases outside the gene matches. CDR3 length: 17 amino acids. The CDR3 DNA reads TGTGCCAGCAGCCAGTTGGTGGGGGGGGACTCCTACAATGAGCAGTTCTTC. This encodes CASSQLVGGDSYNEQFF.